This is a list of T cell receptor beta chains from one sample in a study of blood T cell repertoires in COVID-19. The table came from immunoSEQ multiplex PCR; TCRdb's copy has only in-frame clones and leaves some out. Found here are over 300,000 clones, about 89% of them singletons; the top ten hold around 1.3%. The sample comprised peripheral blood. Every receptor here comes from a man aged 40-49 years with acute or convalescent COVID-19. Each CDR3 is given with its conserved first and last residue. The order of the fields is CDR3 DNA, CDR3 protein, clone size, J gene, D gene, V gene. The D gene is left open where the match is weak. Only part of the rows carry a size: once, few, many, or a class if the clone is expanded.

CDR3 DNA: TGCAGCGTTGAAGATCGCAGCGGGAGTGCCTACGAGCAGTACTTC; CDR3 protein: CSVEDRSGSAYEQYF; clone size: .; J gene: TRBJ2-7; D gene: TRBD2; V gene: TRBV29-1
CDR3 DNA: TGCGCCAGCAGTGCCCCCGGACTAGCGGGAGGGCCGGGCACAGATACGCAGTATTTT; CDR3 protein: CASSAPGLAGGPGTDTQYF; clone size: .; J gene: TRBJ2-3; D gene: TRBD2; V gene: TRBV10-2
CDR3 DNA: TGTGCCAGCAGCCCCGGGACTAGCGACAATGAGCAGTTCTTC; CDR3 protein: CASSPGTSDNEQFF; clone size: .; J gene: TRBJ2-1; D gene: TRBD2; V gene: TRBV7-3
CDR3 DNA: TGTGCCAGCAGCCAGGGTAGCGGACCCCTCCACTTT; CDR3 protein: CASSQGSGPLHF; clone size: .; J gene: TRBJ1-6; D gene: .; V gene: TRBV7-9
CDR3 DNA: TGTGCCAGCAGTGATTACGCGGCCGGGGAGCTGTTTTTT; CDR3 protein: CASSDYAAGELFF; clone size: .; J gene: TRBJ2-2; D gene: .; V gene: TRBV25-1
CDR3 DNA: TGTGCCAGCGGGCGACCGGATAGCAATCAGCCCCAGCATTTT; CDR3 protein: CASGRPDSNQPQHF; clone size: .; J gene: TRBJ1-5; D gene: .; V gene: TRBV28
CDR3 DNA: TGTGCCACCCTGACACAGGGCATGAACACTGAAGCTTTCTTT; CDR3 protein: CATLTQGMNTEAFF; clone size: .; J gene: TRBJ1-1; D gene: .; V gene: TRBV2
CDR3 DNA: TGTGCCACCAGCAGAGGTGGGGGGGGAACCACTGAAGCTTTCTTT; CDR3 protein: CATSRGGGGTTEAFF; clone size: .; J gene: TRBJ1-1; D gene: .; V gene: TRBV15
CDR3 DNA: TGTGCCATCAGTGAATTAGGACAGGAGGTAAGGGGTACTGAAGCTTTCTTT; CDR3 protein: CAISELGQEVRGTEAFF; clone size: .; J gene: TRBJ1-1; D gene: TRBD1; V gene: TRBV10-3
CDR3 DNA: TGTGCCAGCAGCATATACCCGGGTGAACAGGGAACCGGAAACACCATATATTTT; CDR3 protein: CASSIYPGEQGTGNTIYF; clone size: .; J gene: TRBJ1-3; D gene: .; V gene: TRBV11-2
CDR3 DNA: TGTGCCAGCAGCTTGGATGGAGACTCCTACAATGAGCAGTTCTTC; CDR3 protein: CASSLDGDSYNEQFF; clone size: few; J gene: TRBJ2-1; D gene: .; V gene: TRBV5-5
CDR3 DNA: TGTGCCAGTACGGTGTCGGGACTAGCGGGACGAGGTTCCTACAATGAGCAGTTCTTC; CDR3 protein: CASTVSGLAGRGSYNEQFF; clone size: .; J gene: TRBJ2-1; D gene: TRBD2; V gene: TRBV19
CDR3 DNA: TGTGCCAGCAGCCAACCCTGGACAGGGAAACAAGAGCAGTTCTTC; CDR3 protein: CASSQPWTGKQEQFF; clone size: .; J gene: TRBJ2-1; D gene: TRBD1; V gene: TRBV7-2